Below are 2 T cell receptor beta chains sequenced from a single sample in a study of beta chain features in type 1 diabetes. cDNA synthesis used the whole RNA isolate, giving expressed TCRB sequences. The data were produced by immunoSEQ multiplex PCR, yet TCRdb's version contains in-frame clones alone and is incomplete. The sample holds 400,000 to 500,000 clones; approximately 14% are singletons and the top ten take roughly 0.04%. Sequences were obtained from naive CD4+ T cells from blood. Source of these receptors: a man aged 30-40 years in good health.

This clone was seen a handful of times. The rearrangement uses TRBV5-1 and TRBJ2-7; 11 nucleotides line up with TRBD1. Looked up from germline, CDR1 is SGHRS and CDR2 is YFSETQ. Germline trimming cut 4 bases from V and 6 bases from J; bases unmatched to any gene: 6. The CDR3 sequence is 14 residues long. CDR3 amino acids: CASSPRTGGFEQYF. For the CDR3, the DNA is TGCGCCAGCAGCCCGCGGACAGGGGGCTTCGAGCAGTACTTC.

The CDR3 DNA sequence: TGCAGTGCTAGTGGGGGTGGCTACACCTTC. Protein product: CSASGGGYTF. This sequence joins TRBV20-1 and TRBJ1-2, with D possibly being TRBD1 (5 bases). V was clipped by 3 bases and J by 7 bases, with 6 bases between them. The CDR3 totals 10 residues. The germline gives CDR1 DFQATT, CDR2 SNEGSKA (reference sequence).